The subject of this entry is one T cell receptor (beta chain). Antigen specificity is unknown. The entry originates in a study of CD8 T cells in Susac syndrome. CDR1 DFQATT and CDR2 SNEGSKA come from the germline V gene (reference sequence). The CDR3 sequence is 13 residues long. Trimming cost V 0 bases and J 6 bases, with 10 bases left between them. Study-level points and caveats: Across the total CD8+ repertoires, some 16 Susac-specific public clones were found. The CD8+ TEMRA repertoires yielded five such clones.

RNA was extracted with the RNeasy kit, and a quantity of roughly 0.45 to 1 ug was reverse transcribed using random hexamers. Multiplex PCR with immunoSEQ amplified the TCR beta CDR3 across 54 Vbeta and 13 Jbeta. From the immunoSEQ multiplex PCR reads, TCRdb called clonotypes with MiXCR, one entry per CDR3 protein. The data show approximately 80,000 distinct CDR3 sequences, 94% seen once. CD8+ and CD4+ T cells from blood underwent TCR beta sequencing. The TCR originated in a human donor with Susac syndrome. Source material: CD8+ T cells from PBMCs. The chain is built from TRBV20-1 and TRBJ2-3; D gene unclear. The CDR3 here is CSARDPQDDTQYF. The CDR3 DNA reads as TGCAGTGCTAGAGATCCCCAGGACGATACGCAGTATTTT.